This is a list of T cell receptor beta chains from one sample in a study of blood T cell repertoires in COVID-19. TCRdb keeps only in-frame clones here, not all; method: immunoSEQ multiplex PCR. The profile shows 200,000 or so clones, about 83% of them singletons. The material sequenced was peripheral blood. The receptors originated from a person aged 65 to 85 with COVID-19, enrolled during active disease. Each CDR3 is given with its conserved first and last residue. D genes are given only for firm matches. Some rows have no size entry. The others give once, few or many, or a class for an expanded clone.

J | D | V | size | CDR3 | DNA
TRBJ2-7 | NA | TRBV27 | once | CASSLAGSYEQYF | TGTGCCAGCAGTTTAGCCGGTTCCTACGAGCAGTACTTC
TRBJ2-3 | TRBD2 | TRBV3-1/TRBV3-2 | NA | CASSQRAGLGGTDTQYF | TGTGCCAGCAGCCAACGAGCGGGACTAGGTGGCACAGATACGCAGTATTTT
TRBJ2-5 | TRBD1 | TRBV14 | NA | CASSLDRGQETQYF | TGTGCCAGCAGCCTAGACAGGGGGCAAGAGACCCAGTACTTC
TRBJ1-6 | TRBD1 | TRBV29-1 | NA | CSVAVTGTENSPLHF | TGCAGCGTCGCAGTTACCGGGACAGAGAATTCACCCCTCCACTTT
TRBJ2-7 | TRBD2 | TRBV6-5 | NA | CASSYAGLAFNEQYF | TGTGCCAGCAGTTACGCGGGACTAGCGTTCAACGAGCAGTACTTC
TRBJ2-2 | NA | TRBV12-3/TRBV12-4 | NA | CASSFLETGELFF | TGTGCCAGCAGTTTCTTGGAGACCGGGGAGCTGTTTTTT
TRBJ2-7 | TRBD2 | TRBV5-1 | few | CASSVLAGGLYEQYF | TGCGCCAGCAGCGTACTAGCGGGAGGACTCTACGAGCAGTACTTC
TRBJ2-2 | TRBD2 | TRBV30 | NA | CAWSTVAGPTGELFF | TGTGCCTGGAGCACGGTAGCGGGACCCACCGGGGAGCTGTTTTTT
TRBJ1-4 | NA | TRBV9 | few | CASSGLSRKLFF | TGTGCCAGCAGCGGGCTGTCTAGGAAACTGTTTTTT
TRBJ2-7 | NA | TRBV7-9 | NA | CASSGTRSSYEQYF | TGTGCCAGCAGCGGCACACGAAGCTCCTACGAGCAGTACTTC
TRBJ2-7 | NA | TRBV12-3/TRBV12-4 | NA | CASSTGSYEQYF | TGTGCCAGCAGCACAGGGAGCTACGAGCAGTACTTC
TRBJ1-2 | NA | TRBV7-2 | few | CASSLASGNAPGGYTF | TGTGCCAGCAGCTTAGCCTCGGGAAATGCTCCGGGAGGCTACACCTTC
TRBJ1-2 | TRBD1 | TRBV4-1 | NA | CASSPRDRGADGYTF | TGCGCCAGCAGCCCACGGGACAGGGGCGCGGATGGCTACACCTTC
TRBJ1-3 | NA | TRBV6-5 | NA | CASSYSRGGSGNTIYF | TGTGCCAGCAGTTACTCGAGGGGAGGGTCTGGAAACACCATATATTTT
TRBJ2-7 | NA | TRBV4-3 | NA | CASSQSQVGETYEQYF | TGCGCCAGCAGCCAGAGTCAGGTCGGCGAAACCTACGAGCAGTACTTC
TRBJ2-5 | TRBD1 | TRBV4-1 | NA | CASSQTGDQETQYF | TGCGCCAGCAGCCAAACAGGGGACCAAGAGACCCAGTACTTC
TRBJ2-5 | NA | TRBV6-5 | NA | CASRGGITKQETQYF | TGTGCCAGCAGAGGAGGGATAACTAAACAAGAGACCCAGTACTTC
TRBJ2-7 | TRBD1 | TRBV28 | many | CASSSPDRDEQYF | TGTGCCAGCAGTTCCCCCGACAGGGACGAGCAGTACTTC
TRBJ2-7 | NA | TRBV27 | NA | CASRPQVRSYEQYF | TGTGCCAGCAGGCCACAGGTGCGATCCTACGAGCAGTACTTC
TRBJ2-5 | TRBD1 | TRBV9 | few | CASSATGGSGETQYF | TGTGCCAGCAGCGCTACAGGGGGTTCAGGAGAGACCCAGTACTTC
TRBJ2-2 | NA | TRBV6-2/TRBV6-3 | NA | CASSLTSTNTGELFF | TGTGCCAGCAGTCTGACATCTACGAACACCGGGGAGCTGTTTTTT